These 21 T cell receptor beta chains originate from one sample sequenced in a study of shared clonotypes between healthy human individuals. The naive CD8 fraction comprised CD45RO-negative cells positively selected for CCR7 and excluded terminally differentiated effector memory CD45RA+ cells. The method was immunoSEQ multiplex PCR; TCRdb's version includes in-frame clones alone and lacks a portion of them. The sample has around 2.1 million clones, approximately 94% seen once. Sequences were obtained from naive CD8+ T cells from PBMCs. The source of these receptors is a man between 18 and 29 years old in good health. Some clones in this sample may be carry-over from other donors' samples.

The chain employs TRBV7-9 and TRBJ2-2, with D perhaps TRBD2 (6 bases). V was trimmed by 4 bases and J by 0 bases, leaving 15 bases between them. CDR1 and CDR2 (germline): SEHNR, FQNEAQ (reference sequence). The CDR3 is 17 amino acids. CDR3 sequence: CASSSSPGLSNTGELFF. The CDR3 bases are TGTGCCAGCAGCTCCTCCCCGGGACTTTCGAACACCGGGGAGCTGTTTTTT.

This chain joins TRBV2 and TRBJ1-5, with 7 bases that match TRBD1. The CDR3 runs to 16 residues. Per the germline V gene, CDR1 is SNHLY and CDR2 is FYNNEI. V dropped 6 bases and J dropped 5; count of bases not matched to a gene: 13. This CDR3 reads CASSSLTGTVYQPQHF. The CDR3 DNA is TGTGCCAGCAGCTCGTTAACCGGGACAGTGTATCAGCCCCAGCATTTT.

The chain employs TRBV19 and TRBJ1-2; 7 bases fit TRBD1. V lost 2 bases to trimming and J lost 6 bases; unmatched junction nucleotides: 6. The CDR3 spans 14 residues. Germline loops: CDR1 LNHDA, CDR2 SQIVND (reference sequence). CDR3: CASSIQVRGNGYTF. CDR3 nucleotide sequence: TGTGCCAGTAGTATACAGGTCAGGGGGAATGGCTACACCTTC.

The chain is built from TRBV27 and TRBJ1-5; D is unresolved. Germline assignment: CDR1 MNHEY and CDR2 SMNVEV (reference sequence). V dropped 6 bases and J dropped 1 base, with 10 bases sitting between them. The length of the CDR3 is 14 residues. The CDR3 DNA follows: TGTGCCAGCAGAAATCTCAGGAGCAATCAGCCCCAGCATTTT. It translates to CASRNLRSNQPQHF.

This chain links TRBV5-1 with TRBJ1-2; D is unresolved. The CDR3 length is 17 residues. Germline CDR1 and CDR2: SGHRS and YFSETQ. The germline V and J ends were trimmed by 0 bases and 4 bases, with 19 bases remaining between them. This CDR3 is CASSLGVTQTSFYGYTF. CDR3 coding DNA: TGCGCCAGCAGCTTGGGCGTCACACAGACGTCGTTCTATGGCTACACCTTC. The complete variable domain, with remaining parts taken from reference TRBV5-1 and TRBJ1-2, reads KAGVTQTPRYLIKTRGQQVTLSCSPISGHRSVSWYQQTPGQGLQFLFEYFSETQRNKGNFPGRFSGRQFSNSRSEMNVSTLELGDSALYLCASSLGVTQTSFYGYTFGSGTRLTVV.

The gene calls are TRBV6-1 and TRBJ1-5; TRBD1 matches at 9 bases. The CDR3 sequence is 17 residues long. Germline values: CDR1 MNHNS, CDR2 SASEGT. V trimming: 4 bases; J trimming: 0 bases; junction bases outside the gene matches: 7. CDR3 sequence: CASSGPTGGYSNQPQHF. The DNA for the CDR3 is TGTGCCAGCAGTGGACCGACAGGGGGGTATAGCAATCAGCCCCAGCATTTT.

The count of this clone is one. The CDR3 sequence: CASSYVRQEGTDTQYF. Written as DNA, the CDR3 is TGTGCCAGCAGTTACGTCCGGCAGGAGGGGACAGATACGCAGTATTTT. V and J are TRBV6-5 and TRBJ2-3; possible D gene TRBD2, 6 bases. Trimming took off 2 bases at V and 3 bases at J, with 15 bases between the two ends. Germline V lookup: CDR1 MNHEY, CDR2 SVGAGI. The length of the CDR3 is 16 residues.

The chain joins TRBV4-3 to TRBJ2-2; 9 bases match TRBD1. V lost 1 base, J lost 4 bases, and 1 base stayed unmatched. The CDR3 sequence is 15 residues long. CDR1 is LGHNA, CDR2 YSLEER, per germline. CDR3 residues: CASSQGTGVTGELFF. CDR3 sequence (DNA): TGCGCCAGCAGCCAAGGGACAGGGGTCACCGGGGAGCTGTTTTTT.

The chain uses TRBV14 and TRBJ2-1, with no clear D. Per the germline V gene, CDR1 is SGHDN and CDR2 is FVKESK. This CDR3 has 18 residues. V was trimmed by 0 bases and J by 0 bases, leaving 15 bases between them. CDR3 amino acids: CASSQDVPRRISYNEQFF. The CDR3 DNA is TGTGCCAGCAGCCAAGATGTTCCCCGGAGAATCTCCTACAATGAGCAGTTCTTC.

The rearrangement uses TRBV9 and TRBJ2-1; possible D gene TRBD2, 5 bases. V shed 4 bases and J shed 5 bases, with 19 bases lying between them. CDR1 and CDR2 from the germline V gene are SGDLS and YYNGEE. This CDR3 is built from 16 residues. CDR3 sequence reads: CASSPSSVGEDNEQFF. As DNA, the CDR3 is TGTGCCAGCAGCCCCTCATCGGTGGGAGAGGACAATGAGCAGTTCTTC.

The rearrangement uses TRBV5-1 and TRBJ2-7; 9 positions match TRBD2. Germline V CDR1 and CDR2: SGHRS, YFSETQ. The trim removed 7 bases at V and 4 bases at J, leaving 12 bases unmatched. The length of the CDR3 is 15 residues. In nucleotides, the CDR3 is TGCGCCAGCGCCGGGGGCGGGAGGGGTTATTACGAGCAGTACTTC. Translation gives CASAGGGRGYYEQYF.

This clone has more than one count but fewer than ten. V is TRBV19 and J is TRBJ2-2; the D gene is possibly TRBD2 (6 bases). The CDR3 length is 14 residues. Germline values: CDR1 LNHDA, CDR2 SQIVND (reference sequence). V lost 9 bases and J lost 4, with 15 bases in between. The DNA of the CDR3 is TGTGCCAGCAAGGGCGGGGTCTTCACCGGGGAGCTGTTTTTT. This translates into CASKGGVFTGELFF.

This clone was seen a single time. The rearrangement links TRBV13 to TRBJ2-7; D possibly corresponds to TRBD1 (6 bases). Germline lookup yields CDR1 PRHDT and CDR2 FYEKMQ (reference sequence). V lost 5 bases, J lost 0 bases, and 17 bases lay in between. This CDR3 is built from 16 residues. The CDR3 sequence is CASSTQGNVNSYEQYF. Written as DNA, the CDR3 is TGTGCCAGCAGCACACAGGGTAATGTCAACTCCTACGAGCAGTACTTC.

For the CDR3, the DNA is TGTGCCAGTAGAGGATCCACAGGGGTCGATCCCTACGAGCAGTACTTC. Translating it yields CASRGSTGVDPYEQYF. V gene TRBV28 combines with J gene TRBJ2-7; 7 nucleotides match TRBD1. CDR3 length equals 16 residues. Germline-derived CDR1 and CDR2 are MDHEN and SYDVKM. V shed 9 bases and J 2 bases; nucleotides not matched to a gene: 16.

CDR3 coding DNA: TGTGCCAGCAGTTTAGGGTTTTTAACAGCTACCACCGGGGAGCTGTTTTTT. Amino acid sequence: CASSLGFLTATTGELFF. The chain has TRBV27 and TRBJ2-2, with D unresolved. This CDR3 spans 17 amino acids. V was clipped by 2 bases and J by 4 bases, with 17 bases between them. Germline lookup yields CDR1 MNHEY and CDR2 SMNVEV (reference sequence).

The J gene is TRBJ2-3, the V gene TRBV4-2; 10 bases map to TRBD1. The CDR3 length is 16 residues. Germline values: CDR1 LGHNA, CDR2 YNFKEQ. The ends lost 3 bases at V and 6 bases at J; junction bases unmatched: 9. The CDR3, as DNA: TGTGCCAGCAGCCAGGATACCGGGACAGGGGTGGATACGCAGTATTTT. This sequence encodes CASSQDTGTGVDTQYF.

J is TRBJ2-7 and V is TRBV28; 8 bases map to TRBD2. With V trimmed by 8 bases and J by 0 bases, 18 bases remained unmatched. CDR1 and CDR2 from the germline V gene are MDHEN and SYDVKM. CDR3 length: 18 amino acids. The CDR3 is CASARGLAGPESSYEQYF. As DNA, the CDR3 is TGTGCCAGCGCAAGGGGTCTAGCGGGTCCCGAGAGCTCCTACGAGCAGTACTTC.

The V and J genes are TRBV9 and TRBJ1-5, with D perhaps TRBD1 (6 bases). The CDR3 spans 14 residues. Trimming removed 7 bases from V and 2 bases from J, with 13 bases in between. CDR1 SGDLS and CDR2 YYNGEE come from the germline V gene. The CDR3 nucleotides are TGTGCCAGCGCTACCTCAGGGGGCAATCAGCCCCAGCATTTT. Encoded protein: CASATSGGNQPQHF.

The chain combines TRBV5-1 with TRBJ1-6; 11 positions match TRBD1. The CDR3 has 18 residues. The V gene end was trimmed by 0 bases and the J gene end by 6 bases; junction bases not matched to a gene: 8. Germline CDR1 is SGHRS and CDR2 is YFSETQ. CDR3 sequence reads: CASSLDWTGGRGNSPLHF. CDR3 nucleotide sequence: TGCGCCAGCAGCTTGGATTGGACAGGGGGCCGTGGTAATTCACCCCTCCACTTT.

This clone was seen once. V and J are TRBV9 and TRBJ2-1; 12 positions agree with TRBD2. Trimming cost V 3 bases and J 7 bases; bases outside gene matches: 8. CDR1 is SGDLS, CDR2 YYNGEE, per germline. The CDR3 sequence is 16 residues long. The DNA of the CDR3 is TGTGCCAGCAGCGCTGATACTAGCGGGAGGTCAAATGAGCAGTTCTTC. Its translation: CASSADTSGRSNEQFF.

The V and J genes are TRBV9 and TRBJ2-1; no reliable D call. Trimming removed 0 bases from V and 8 bases from J, with 24 bases in between. The germline V gene has CDR1 SGDLS and CDR2 YYNGEE. This CDR3 has 18 amino acids. In DNA form, the CDR3 reads TGTGCCAGCAGCGTAGGAGTATTTACCTCCTATCCGCCGGATGAGCAGTTCTTC. Its protein is CASSVGVFTSYPPDEQFF.